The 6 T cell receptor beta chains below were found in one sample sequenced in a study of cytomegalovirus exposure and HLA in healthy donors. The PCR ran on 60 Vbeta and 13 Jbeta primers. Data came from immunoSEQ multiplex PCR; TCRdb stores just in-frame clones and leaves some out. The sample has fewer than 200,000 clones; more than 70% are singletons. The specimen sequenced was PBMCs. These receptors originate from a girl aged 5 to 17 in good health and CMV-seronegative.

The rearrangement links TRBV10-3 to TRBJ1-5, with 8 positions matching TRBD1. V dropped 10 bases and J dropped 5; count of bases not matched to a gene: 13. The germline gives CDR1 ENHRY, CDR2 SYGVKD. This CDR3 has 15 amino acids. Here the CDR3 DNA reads TGTGCCACCGCGACAGGGGTCGATTGGGATCAGCCCCAGCATTTT. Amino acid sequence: CATATGVDWDQPQHF.

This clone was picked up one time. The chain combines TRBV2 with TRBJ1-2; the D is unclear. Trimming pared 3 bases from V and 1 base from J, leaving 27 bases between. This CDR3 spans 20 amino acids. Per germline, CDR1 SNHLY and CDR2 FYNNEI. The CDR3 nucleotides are TGTGCCAGCAGTGAGGAGGTAGAAGGGAGCCCCAACTCATATAACTATGGCTACACCTTC. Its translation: CASSEEVEGSPNSYNYGYTF.

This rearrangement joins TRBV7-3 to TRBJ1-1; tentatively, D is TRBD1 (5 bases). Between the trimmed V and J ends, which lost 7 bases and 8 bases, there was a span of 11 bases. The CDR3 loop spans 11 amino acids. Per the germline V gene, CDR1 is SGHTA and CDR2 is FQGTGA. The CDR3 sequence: CASKGVAEAFF. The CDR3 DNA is TGTGCCAGCAAAGGGGTTGCCGAAGCTTTCTTT.

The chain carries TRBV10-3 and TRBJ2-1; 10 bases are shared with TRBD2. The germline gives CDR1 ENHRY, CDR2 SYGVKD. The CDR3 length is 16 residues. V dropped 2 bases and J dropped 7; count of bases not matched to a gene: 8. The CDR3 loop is CAISERGDSGRNEQFF. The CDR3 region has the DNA TGTGCCATCAGTGAGCGAGGGGATAGCGGGAGGAATGAGCAGTTCTTC.

This chain's CDR3 is CASSFSGANLDTQYF. The CDR3 DNA sequence: TGTGCCAGCAGCTTTAGCGGGGCAAATCTAGATACGCAGTATTTT. The V call is TRBV7-9, the J call TRBJ2-3, with TRBD2 identical over 8 bases. V was clipped by 3 bases and J by 5 bases; unmatched bases: 7. Looked up from germline, CDR1 is SEHNR and CDR2 is FQNEAQ (reference sequence). The CDR3 consists of 15 residues.

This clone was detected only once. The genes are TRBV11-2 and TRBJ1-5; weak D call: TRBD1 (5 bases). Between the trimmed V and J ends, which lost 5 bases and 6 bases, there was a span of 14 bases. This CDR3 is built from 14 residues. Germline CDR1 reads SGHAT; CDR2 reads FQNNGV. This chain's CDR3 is CASSPRGSGQPQHF. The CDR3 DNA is TGTGCCAGCAGCCCCCGGGGGTCGGGTCAGCCCCAGCATTTT.